Detailed here is one T cell receptor beta chain. Trimming cost V 4 bases and J 7 bases; bases outside gene matches: 8. Germline-derived CDR1 and CDR2 are LGHNA and YSLEER. This CDR3 has 15 residues. Assay used: immunoSEQ multiplex PCR; TCRdb lists only in-frame clones, some missing. The sample contains around 120,000 clones, 85% to 90% of which appear only once. These data originate in a study of blood T cell repertoires in COVID-19. Sequenced sample: peripheral blood. This TCR was recovered from a woman in her fifties or sixties with COVID-19, enrolled during active disease. The gene calls are TRBV4-3 and TRBJ1-5; 9 nucleotides line up with TRBD1. This CDR3 reads CASSPGTGSYQPQHF. CDR3 DNA: TGCGCCAGCAGCCCAGGGACAGGGTCCTACCAGCCCCAGCATTTT.